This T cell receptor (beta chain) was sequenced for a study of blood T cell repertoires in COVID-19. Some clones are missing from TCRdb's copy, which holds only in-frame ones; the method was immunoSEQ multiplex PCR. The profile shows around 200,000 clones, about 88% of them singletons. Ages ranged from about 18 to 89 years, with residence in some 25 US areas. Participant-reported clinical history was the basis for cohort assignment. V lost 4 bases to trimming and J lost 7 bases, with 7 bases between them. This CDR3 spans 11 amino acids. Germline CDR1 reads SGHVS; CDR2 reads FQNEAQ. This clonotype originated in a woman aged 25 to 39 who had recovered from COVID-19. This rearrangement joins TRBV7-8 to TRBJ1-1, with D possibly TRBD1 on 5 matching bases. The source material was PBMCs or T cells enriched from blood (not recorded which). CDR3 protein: CASSWGFEAFF. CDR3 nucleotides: TGTGCCAGCAGCTGGGGCTTTGAAGCTTTCTTT.